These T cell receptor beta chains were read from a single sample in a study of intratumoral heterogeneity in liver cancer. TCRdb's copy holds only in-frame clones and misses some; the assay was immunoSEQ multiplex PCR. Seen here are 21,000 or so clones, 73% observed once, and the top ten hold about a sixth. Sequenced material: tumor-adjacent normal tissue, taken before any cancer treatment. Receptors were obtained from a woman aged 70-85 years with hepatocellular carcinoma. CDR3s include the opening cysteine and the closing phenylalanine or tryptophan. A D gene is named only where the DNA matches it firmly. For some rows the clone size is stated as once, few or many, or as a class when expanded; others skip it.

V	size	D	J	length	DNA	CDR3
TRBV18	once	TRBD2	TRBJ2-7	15	TGTGCCAGCTCACGAAATAGCGGGAGTTCCTACGAGCAGTACTTC	CASSRNSGSSYEQYF
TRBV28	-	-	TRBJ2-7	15	TGTGCCAGCAGTAGCTCCGCAAGGGGGAGATACGAGCAGTACTTC	CASSSSARGRYEQYF
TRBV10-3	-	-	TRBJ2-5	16	TGTGCCATCATGGGGTTTCCGTATGTTGCTTGGGCGGCCCAGTACTTC	CAIMGFPYVAWAAQYF
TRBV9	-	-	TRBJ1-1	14	TGTGCCAGCAGCCAGACAGGTTTCGGCACTGAAGCTTTCTTT	CASSQTGFGTEAFF
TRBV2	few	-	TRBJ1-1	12	TGTGCCAGCAGTGAAGGTGGCACTGAAGCTTTCTTT	CASSEGGTEAFF
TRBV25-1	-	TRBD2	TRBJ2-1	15	TGTGCCAGCAGGACCACTAGCGGGGATTACAATGAGCAGTTCTTC	CASRTTSGDYNEQFF
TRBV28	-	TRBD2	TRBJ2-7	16	TGTGCCAGCAGTTTCCGGACTAGCGGGAGGGCCAACGAGCAGTACTTC	CASSFRTSGRANEQYF
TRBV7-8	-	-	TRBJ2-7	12	TGTGCCAGCAGCTCGATCGGCATGGAGCAGTACTTC	CASSSIGMEQYF
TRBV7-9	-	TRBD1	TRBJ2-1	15	TGTGCCAGCAGAAACAGGGGCAGCTCCTACAATGAGCAGTTCTTC	CASRNRGSSYNEQFF
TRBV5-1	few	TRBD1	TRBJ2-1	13	TGCGCCAGCAGGTGGGACAGGGGGAATGAGCAGTTCTTC	CASRWDRGNEQFF
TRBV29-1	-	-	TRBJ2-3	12	TGCAGCGTTGACCTCCCCCCAGATACGCAGTATTTT	CSVDLPPDTQYF
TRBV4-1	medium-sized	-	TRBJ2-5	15	TGCGCCAGCAGCCAAGAGCCCGGTACCCCAGAGACCCAGTACTTC	CASSQEPGTPETQYF
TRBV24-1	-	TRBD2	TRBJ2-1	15	TGTGCCACCAGTGCCAGCCTAGCGGGAGTCGGTGAGCAGTTCTTC	CATSASLAGVGEQFF
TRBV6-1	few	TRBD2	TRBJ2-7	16	TGTGCCAGCAGTGCTACTATTAGCGGGAGTTCTTTAGAGCAGTACTTC	CASSATISGSSLEQYF
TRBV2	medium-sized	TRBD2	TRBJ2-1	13	TGTGCCAGCATGACTAGCGCAGACAATGAGCAGTTCTTC	CASMTSADNEQFF
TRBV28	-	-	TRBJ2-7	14	TGTGCCAGCAGACCCTTTGAAGGCTCCTACGAGCAGTACTTC	CASRPFEGSYEQYF
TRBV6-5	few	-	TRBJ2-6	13	TGTGCCAGCAAGATCCAGGGGACCAACGTCCTGACTTTC	CASKIQGTNVLTF
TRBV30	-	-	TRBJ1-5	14	TGTGCCTGGAGAGCGGGGACGAGCAATCAGCCCCAGCATTTT	CAWRAGTSNQPQHF
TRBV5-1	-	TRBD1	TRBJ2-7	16	TGCGCCAGCAGCGCGGGGACAGGATCCCTCTCCTACGAGCAGTACTTC	CASSAGTGSLSYEQYF
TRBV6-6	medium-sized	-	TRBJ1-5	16	TGTGCCAGCAGTAAAGTGGGGCCGGGGGGCAATCAGCCCCAGCATTTT	CASSKVGPGGNQPQHF
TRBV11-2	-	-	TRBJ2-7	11	TGTGCCAGCAGCTTAGCCCACGAGCAGTACTTC	CASSLAHEQYF
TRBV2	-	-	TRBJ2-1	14	TGTGCCAGCAGGAACGGGGCGAGGGGCCTTGAGCAGTTCTTC	CASRNGARGLEQFF
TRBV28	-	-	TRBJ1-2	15	TGTGCCAGCAGTTCGACGGGGGTCGAACCCGGTGGCTACACCTTC	CASSSTGVEPGGYTF
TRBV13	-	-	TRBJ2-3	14	TGTGCCAGCAGCTCGACAAGGGGCACAGATACGCAGTATTTT	CASSSTRGTDTQYF
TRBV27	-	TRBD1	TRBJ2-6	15	TGTGCCAGCAGTTTACAGGGGGCTGGGGCCAACGTCCTGACTTTC	CASSLQGAGANVLTF
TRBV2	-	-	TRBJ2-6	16	TGTGCCAGCAGTGAAGAAGGGAGCTCGGGGGCCAACGTCCTGACTTTC	CASSEEGSSGANVLTF
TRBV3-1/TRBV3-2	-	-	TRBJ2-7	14	TGTGCCAGCAGCCAAGACCCTGGAGCGTACGAGCAGTACTTC	CASSQDPGAYEQYF
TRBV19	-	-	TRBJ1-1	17	TGTGCCAGTATCTCGCGCCCCGGTGGGGGGCTGAACACTGAAGCTTTCTTT	CASISRPGGGLNTEAFF
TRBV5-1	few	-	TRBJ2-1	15	TGCGCCAGCAGCTCGGGGGACTGGACCCCTGTTGAGCAGTTCTTC	CASSSGDWTPVEQFF